Each of the 8 T cell receptor beta chains below was sequenced from the same sample in a study of blood T cell repertoires in COVID-19. Clones were read by immunoSEQ multiplex PCR, and TCRdb kept only the in-frame ones, dropping some. Of about 250,000 clones in the sample, 87% were seen once. Sequencing used peripheral blood. Receptors originate from a man aged 18 to 29 with active or convalescent COVID-19.

This chain joins TRBV28 and TRBJ2-1; TRBD2 matches at 9 bases. The CDR3 totals 11 residues. With V trimmed by 9 bases and J by 9 bases, 3 bases remained unmatched. The germline V gene encodes CDR1 MDHEN and CDR2 SYDVKM. The CDR3 coding sequence is TGTGCCAGTACGCGGGGGGGTGAGCAGTTCTTC. Its protein product is CASTRGGEQFF.

The CDR3 sequence is CASSRLGFGNNTEAFF. CDR3 bases: TGCGCCAGCAGTCGGTTAGGGTTCGGGAATAACACTGAAGCTTTCTTT. The chain uses TRBV23-1 and TRBJ1-1; D is uncertain. TRBV23-1 is sorted into the ORF group, with uncertain function. The V and J ends lost 4 bases and 2 bases respectively, with 17 bases between them. This CDR3 spans 16 amino acids.

The J gene is TRBJ1-1, the V gene TRBV24-1; 9 bases are shared with TRBD1. Germline V CDR1 and CDR2: KGHDR, SFDVKD. The CDR3 length is 12 residues. After removal of 5 bases from V and 10 bases from J, the junction contained 4 bases not matched to a gene. CDR3 loop: CATSAGTGLAFF. CDR3 nucleotide sequence: TGTGCCACCAGTGCTGGGACAGGGTTAGCTTTCTTT.

This clone was found a few times. The chain joins TRBV2 to TRBJ1-1; perhaps TRBD1 as D (6 bases). This CDR3 has 13 residues. Germline assignment: CDR1 SNHLY and CDR2 FYNNEI. Between the trimmed V and J ends, which lost 2 bases and 11 bases, there was a span of 15 bases. The DNA for the CDR3 is TGTGCCAGCAGTGAAACGCCAACAGGGTGGGCTTTCTTT. Translated: CASSETPTGWAFF.

The genes are TRBV24-1 and TRBJ2-1; TRBD1 aligns across 9 bases. Trimming removed 3 bases from V and 5 bases from J; junction bases left unmatched: 13. Germline-derived CDR1 and CDR2 are KGHDR and SFDVKD. This CDR3 has 18 residues. The DNA for the CDR3 is TGTGCCACCAGTGATCCGACCCCGGACAGGGGAACCCACAATGAGCAGTTCTTC. Its translation is CATSDPTPDRGTHNEQFF.

This clone was picked up a small number of times. J is TRBJ1-2 and V is TRBV7-6; 8 bases are shared with TRBD1. Germline CDR1 and CDR2: SGHVS and FNYEAQ. J lost 8 bases, V lost 5 bases, and 10 bases had no gene match. The CDR3 length is 14 residues. The CDR3 is CASSPSQGAGGYTF. In nucleotides, the CDR3 is TGTGCCAGCAGCCCCTCTCAGGGGGCTGGGGGCTACACCTTC.

In this sample, this clone turned up once. The rearrangement uses TRBV2 and TRBJ2-5, with 11 bases matching TRBD2. V lost 6 bases to trimming and J lost 3 bases; unmatched junction nucleotides: 3. Looked up from germline, CDR1 is SNHLY and CDR2 is FYNNEI. This CDR3 region has 14 residues. The CDR3 DNA reads TGTGCCAGCAGCGCACTAGCGGGGGAAGAGACCCAGTACTTC. It codes for CASSALAGEETQYF.

This chain connects TRBV29-1 to TRBJ2-2; 8 positions agree with TRBD2. Germline CDR1 reads SQVTM; CDR2 reads ANQGSEA. The CDR3 contains 15 residues. V lost 4 bases and J lost 5; bases outside the gene matches: 9. This CDR3 reads CSVVIAGSGTGELFF. CDR3 DNA: TGCAGCGTTGTGATAGCGGGATCGGGGACCGGGGAGCTGTTTTTT.